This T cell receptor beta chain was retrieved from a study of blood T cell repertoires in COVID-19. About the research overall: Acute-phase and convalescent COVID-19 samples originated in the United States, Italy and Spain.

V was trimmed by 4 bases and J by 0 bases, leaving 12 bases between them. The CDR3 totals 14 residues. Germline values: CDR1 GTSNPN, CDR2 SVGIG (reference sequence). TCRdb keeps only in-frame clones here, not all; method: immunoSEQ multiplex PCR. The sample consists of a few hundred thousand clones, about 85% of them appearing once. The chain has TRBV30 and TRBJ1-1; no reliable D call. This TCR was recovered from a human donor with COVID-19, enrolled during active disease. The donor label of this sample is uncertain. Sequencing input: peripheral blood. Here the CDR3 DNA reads TGTGCCTGGAATAGTGGTTTCATGAACACTGAAGCTTTCTTT. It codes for CAWNSGFMNTEAFF.